This TCR beta chain was recorded in a study of blood T cell repertoires in COVID-19. The wider study: The samples span acute and convalescent COVID-19 from the United States, Italy and Spain. PBMCs, B-cell-depleted T cells, or T cells provided the cDNA or gDNA that made up the material.

The age range of participants was 18 to 89 years, with residence in more than 20 US areas. Looked up from germline, CDR1 is MNHEY and CDR2 is SMNVEV (reference sequence). The length of the CDR3 is 16 residues. The J segment lost 1 base and the V segment lost 3 bases, leaving 7 bases of the junction unmatched. In the original workflow: Cell counts per sample came from amplifying reference gene primers. Repertoires were generated with immunoSEQ multiplex PCR, while TCRdb's copy carries only in-frame clones and drops some. V and J calls and clone size are given by that table; D and trimming were obtained from the DNA. The data contain 130,000 or so clones, around four fifths of them singletons.

The receptor was isolated from a woman aged 45 to 65 with acute COVID-19. The J gene is TRBJ1-1, the V gene TRBV27; 8 bases map to TRBD1. What was sequenced was PBMCs or T cells enriched from blood (not recorded which). CDR3 protein: CASSFRPGTGNTEAFF. The CDR3 nucleotides are TGTGCCAGCAGTTTCAGGCCCGGGACAGGGAACACTGAAGCTTTCTTT.